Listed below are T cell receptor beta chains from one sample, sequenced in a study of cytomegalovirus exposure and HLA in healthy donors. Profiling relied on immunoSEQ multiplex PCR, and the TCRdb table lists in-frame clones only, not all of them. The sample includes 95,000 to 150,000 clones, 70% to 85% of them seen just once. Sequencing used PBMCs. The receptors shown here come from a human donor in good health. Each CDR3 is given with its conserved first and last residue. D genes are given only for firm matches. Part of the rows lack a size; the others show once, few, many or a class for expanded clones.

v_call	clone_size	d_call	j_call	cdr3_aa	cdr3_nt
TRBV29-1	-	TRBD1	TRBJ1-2	CSVAQGANYGYTF	TGCAGCGTGGCTCAGGGGGCTAACTATGGCTACACCTTC
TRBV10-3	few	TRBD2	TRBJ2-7	CAISESVGRPDSYEQYF	TGTGCCATCAGTGAGTCGGTCGGGAGGCCAGACTCCTACGAGCAGTACTTC
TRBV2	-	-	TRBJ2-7	CASSYNPYEQYF	TGTGCCAGCAGTTACAATCCCTACGAGCAGTACTTC
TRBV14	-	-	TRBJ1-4	CASSQEKRSQGLKEKLFF	TGTGCCAGCAGCCAAGAGAAGAGGAGCCAGGGATTGAAAGAAAAACTGTTTTTT
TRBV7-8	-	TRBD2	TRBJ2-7	CASSARTSGSTSSYEQYF	TGTGCCAGCAGCGCCCGGACTAGCGGGAGTACCAGCTCCTACGAGCAGTACTTC
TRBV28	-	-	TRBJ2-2	CASSVLTGELFF	TGTGCCAGCAGCGTTCTCACCGGGGAGCTGTTTTTT
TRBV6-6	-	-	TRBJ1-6	CASTRGTADNSPLHF	TGTGCCAGCACAAGGGGTACGGCGGATAATTCACCCCTCCACTTT
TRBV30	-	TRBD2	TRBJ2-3	CAWGTSPLAQQYF	TGTGCCTGGGGGACTAGTCCCCTGGCGCAGCAGTATTTT
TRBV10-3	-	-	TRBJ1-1	CAISEGRGNTEAFF	TGTGCCATCAGTGAAGGCAGGGGGAACACTGAAGCTTTCTTT
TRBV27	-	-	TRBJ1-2	CASSLDGKGGPYGYTF	TGTGCCAGCAGTCTGGATGGAAAGGGGGGGCCCTATGGCTACACCTTC
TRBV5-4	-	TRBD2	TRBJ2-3	CASSPGSGRVTDTQYF	TGTGCCAGCAGCCCCGGTAGCGGGAGGGTCACAGATACGCAGTATTTT
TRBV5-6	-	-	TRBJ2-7	CASSLVRVGSYEQYF	TGTGCCAGCAGCTTGGTCAGGGTAGGGTCCTACGAGCAGTACTTC
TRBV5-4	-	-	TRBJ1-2	CASGSGTYPPYGYGYTF	TGTGCCAGCGGATCCGGGACTTACCCACCTTACGGCTATGGCTACACCTTC
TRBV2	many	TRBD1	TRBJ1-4	CASSERPGGEKLFF	TGTGCCAGCAGTGAGAGGCCAGGGGGGGAAAAACTGTTTTTT
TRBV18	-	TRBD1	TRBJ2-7	CASSLGGPYEQYF	TGTGCCAGCTCACTAGGGGGCCCCTACGAGCAGTACTTC
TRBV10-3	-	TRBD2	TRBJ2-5	CAISSGGEAQYF	TGTGCCATCAGTTCGGGGGGAGAGGCCCAGTACTTC
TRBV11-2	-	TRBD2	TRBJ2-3	CASSSRTRGNTDTQYF	TGTGCCAGCAGCTCCCGGACTAGGGGAAACACAGATACGCAGTATTTT
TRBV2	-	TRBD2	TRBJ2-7	CASRPPGLAGLDSYEQYF	TGTGCCAGCAGACCTCCGGGACTAGCGGGATTGGACTCCTACGAGCAGTACTTC
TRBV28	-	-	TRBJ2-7	CASSLSQDWFSYEQYF	TGTGCCAGCAGTTTATCTCAGGACTGGTTCTCCTACGAGCAGTACTTC
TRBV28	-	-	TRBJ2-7	CASSSTGHSYEQYF	TGTGCCAGCAGTTCCACAGGGCACTCCTACGAGCAGTACTTC
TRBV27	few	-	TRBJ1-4	CASSLSAGTEEKLFF	TGTGCCAGCAGTTTATCGGCGGGGACTGAGGAAAAACTGTTTTTT